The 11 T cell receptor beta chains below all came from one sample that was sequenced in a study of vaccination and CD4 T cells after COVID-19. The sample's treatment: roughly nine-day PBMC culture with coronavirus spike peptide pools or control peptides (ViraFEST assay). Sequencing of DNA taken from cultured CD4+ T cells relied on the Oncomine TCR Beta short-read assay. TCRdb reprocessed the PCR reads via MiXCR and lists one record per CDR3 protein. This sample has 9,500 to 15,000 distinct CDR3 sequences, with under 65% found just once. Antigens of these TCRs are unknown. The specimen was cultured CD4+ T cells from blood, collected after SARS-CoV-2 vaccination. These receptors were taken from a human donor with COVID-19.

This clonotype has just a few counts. CDR3 protein: CASSYRGSGEKLFF. The CDR3 DNA sequence: TGTGCCAGCAGCTACAGGGGGTCGGGAGAAAAACTGTTTTTT. The chain joins TRBV7-9 to TRBJ1-4; 8 bases fit TRBD1. Per the germline V gene, CDR1 is SEHNR and CDR2 is FQNEAQ (reference sequence). CDR3 length: 14 residues. The J segment lost 8 bases and the V segment lost 4 bases, leaving 6 bases of the junction unmatched.

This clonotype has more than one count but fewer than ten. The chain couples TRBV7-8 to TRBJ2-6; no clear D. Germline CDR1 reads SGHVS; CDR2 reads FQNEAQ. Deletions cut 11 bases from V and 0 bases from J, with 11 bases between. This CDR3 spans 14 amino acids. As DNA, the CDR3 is TGTGCCGGAGCACTGAACTCTGGGGCCAACGTCCTGACTTTC. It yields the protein CAGALNSGANVLTF.

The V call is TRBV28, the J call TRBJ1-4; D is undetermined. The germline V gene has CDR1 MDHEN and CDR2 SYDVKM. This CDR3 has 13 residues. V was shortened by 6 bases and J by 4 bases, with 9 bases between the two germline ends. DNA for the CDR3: TGTGCCAGCAGGGAGGGTGGTAATGAAAAACTGTTTTTT. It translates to CASREGGNEKLFF.

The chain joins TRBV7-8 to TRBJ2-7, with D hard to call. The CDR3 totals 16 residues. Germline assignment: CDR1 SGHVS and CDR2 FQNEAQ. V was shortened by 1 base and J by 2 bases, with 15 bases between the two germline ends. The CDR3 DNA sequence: TGTGCCAGCAGCTTAGAAGACCCAGCCGAGCCCTACGAGCAGTACTTC. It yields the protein CASSLEDPAEPYEQYF.

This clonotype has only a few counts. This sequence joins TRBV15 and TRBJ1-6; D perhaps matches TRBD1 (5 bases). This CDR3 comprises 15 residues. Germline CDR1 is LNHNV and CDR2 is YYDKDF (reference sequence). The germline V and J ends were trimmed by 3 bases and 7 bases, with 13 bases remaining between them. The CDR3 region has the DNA TGTGCCACCAGCAGGGCCAACCGGGACAATTCACCCCTCCACTTT. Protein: CATSRANRDNSPLHF.

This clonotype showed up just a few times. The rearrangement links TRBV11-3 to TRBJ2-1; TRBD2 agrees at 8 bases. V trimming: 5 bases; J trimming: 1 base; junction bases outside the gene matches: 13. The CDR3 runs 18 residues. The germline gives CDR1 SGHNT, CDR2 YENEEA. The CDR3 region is CASSHRGAGASSYNEQFF. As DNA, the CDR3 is TGTGCCAGCAGCCATCGGGGAGCGGGGGCTTCATCCTACAATGAGCAGTTCTTC.

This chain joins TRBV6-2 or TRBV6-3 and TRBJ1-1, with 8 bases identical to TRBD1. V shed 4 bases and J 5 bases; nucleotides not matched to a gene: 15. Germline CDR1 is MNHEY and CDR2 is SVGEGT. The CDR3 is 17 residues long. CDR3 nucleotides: TGTGCCAGCAGTTCGGATCCCCACCAGGGGGCGCGTACTGAAGCTTTCTTT. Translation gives CASSSDPHQGARTEAFF.

In nucleotides, the CDR3 is TGTGCCAGCAGCGGGCTAGCGGGGGTCCAAGAGACCCAGTACTTC. It translates to CASSGLAGVQETQYF. The rearrangement uses TRBV21-1 and TRBJ2-5; TRBD2 is the table's D call and was not checked against the DNA. TRBV21-1 counts as a pseudogene. The CDR3 has 15 residues.

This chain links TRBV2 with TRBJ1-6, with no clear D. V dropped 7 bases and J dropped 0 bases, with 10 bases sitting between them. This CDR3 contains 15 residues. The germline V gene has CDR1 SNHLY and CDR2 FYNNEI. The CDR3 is CASINRSSYNSPLHF. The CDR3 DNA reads TGTGCCAGCATTAATCGTAGCTCCTATAATTCACCCCTCCACTTT.

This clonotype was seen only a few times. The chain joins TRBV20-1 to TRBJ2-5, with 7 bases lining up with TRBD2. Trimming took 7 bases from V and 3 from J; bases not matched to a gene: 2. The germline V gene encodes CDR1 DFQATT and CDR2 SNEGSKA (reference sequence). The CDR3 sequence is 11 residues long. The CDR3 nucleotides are TGCAGTGTCGCGGGGGAAGAGACCCAGTACTTC. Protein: CSVAGEETQYF.

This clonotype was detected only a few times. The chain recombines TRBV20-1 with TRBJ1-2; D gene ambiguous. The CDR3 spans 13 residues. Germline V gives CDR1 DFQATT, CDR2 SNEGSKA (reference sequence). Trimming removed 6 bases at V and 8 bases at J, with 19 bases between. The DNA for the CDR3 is TGCAGTGCGGAAGAACAAAGGGCGGGAGGCTACACCTTC. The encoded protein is CSAEEQRAGGYTF.